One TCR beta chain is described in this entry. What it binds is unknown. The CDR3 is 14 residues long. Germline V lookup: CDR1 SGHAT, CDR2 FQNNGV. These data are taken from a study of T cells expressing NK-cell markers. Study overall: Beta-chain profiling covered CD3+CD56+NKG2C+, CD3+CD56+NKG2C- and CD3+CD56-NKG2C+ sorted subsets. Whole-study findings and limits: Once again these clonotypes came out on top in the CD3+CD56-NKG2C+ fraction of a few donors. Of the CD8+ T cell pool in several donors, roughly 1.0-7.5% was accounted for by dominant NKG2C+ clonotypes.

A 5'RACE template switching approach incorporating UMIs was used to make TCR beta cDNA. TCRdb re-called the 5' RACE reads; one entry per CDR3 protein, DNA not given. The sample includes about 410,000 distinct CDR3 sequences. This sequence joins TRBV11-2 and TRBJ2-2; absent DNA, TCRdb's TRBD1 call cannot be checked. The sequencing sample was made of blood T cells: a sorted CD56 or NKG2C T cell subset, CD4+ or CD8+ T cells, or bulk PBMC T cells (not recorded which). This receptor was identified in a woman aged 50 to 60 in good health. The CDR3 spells CASRPGRSTGELFF.